The clone carrying this T cell receptor (beta chain) was observed many times. From germline, CDR1 is SEHNR and CDR2 FQNEAQ (reference sequence). There are 13 residues in the CDR3. With 3 bases removed from V and 14 bases from J, the gap between germline ends came to 19 bases. Using its own MiXCR run on the 5' RACE reads, TCRdb lists one record per CDR3 protein. This sample has approximately 69,000 distinct CDR3 sequences, with approximately 10% found just once. These data are taken from a study of early T cells in non-severe SARS-CoV-2 infection. The material was whole blood, obtained at baseline. V is TRBV7-9 and J is TRBJ1-2, with a weak D call TRBD1 (5 bases). This TCR derives from an adult who was a healthcare worker with PCR-confirmed SARS-CoV-2 infection or an uninfected control (not recorded which). The CDR3 is CASSFVTYSEGTF. In DNA, the CDR3 is TGTGCCAGCAGCTTCGTGACCTATTCGGAGGGGACCTTC.